This T cell receptor (beta chain) derives from a study of control samples from healthy donors and cancer patients. The repertoire was sequenced with immunoSEQ multiplex PCR; TCRdb's copy has only in-frame clones and lacks some. This table has approximately 120,000 clones, about nine tenths appearing once. V was shortened by 4 bases and J by 4 bases, with 4 bases between the two germline ends. This CDR3 region has 11 residues. This chain connects TRBV12-3 or TRBV12-4 to TRBJ1-2; D uncertain. The specimen was blood. The TCR comes from a middle-aged man in good health. The CDR3 loop is CASSYAYGYTF. CDR3 nucleotide sequence: TGTGCCAGCAGTTATGCCTATGGCTACACCTTC.